This T cell receptor (beta chain) was identified in a study of human T cells and chemical hapten exposure. Study overall: Patch tests put 0.01% DPC on the upper back, read at 6 days. Study results and caveats: Patch test scores rose with PT1 expanded TCR counts, a positive correlation.

TCRdb re-called the RACE reads with MiXCR, one entry per CDR3 protein. The sample contains roughly 40,000 distinct CDR3 sequences, around 8.9% of which appear only once. Time point meaning: patch test 2, 6 weeks after DPC sensitization. Treatment noted: therapeutic diphenylcyclopropenone sensitization with weekly scalp DPC. At least ten counts were recorded for this clonotype. Its antigen is undetermined. The V end lost 1 base, the J end lost 5 bases, and 12 bases lay between the germline ends. The CDR3 runs to 14 residues. Germline V lookup: CDR1 SGHRS, CDR2 YFSETQ. Source: whole blood, taken in connection with sensitization to the hapten diphenylcyclopropenone (DPC). The chain recombines TRBV5-1 with TRBJ2-5, with D maybe TRBD2 (6 bases). The sequence was obtained from a woman aged 40 to 49 with alopecia areata. Some clones in this sample may be carry-over from other donors' samples. CDR3 residues: CASSLYGAGETQYF. In DNA form, the CDR3 reads TGCGCCAGCAGCTTGTACGGGGCGGGGGAGACCCAGTACTTC.